This T cell receptor (beta chain) was retrieved from a study of blood T cell repertoires in COVID-19. The wider study: Specimens from acute and convalescent COVID-19 originated in the United States, Italy and Spain.

In the authors' methods: The assay estimated nucleated cells by amplifying reference gene primers. Only in-frame clones appear in the TCRdb table, and some are missing; sequencing was by immunoSEQ multiplex PCR. The D gene and trimming were derived from the DNA, and the V and J assignments and clone size from that table. The profile shows tens of thousands of clones, 82% of them singletons. CDR1 and CDR2 (germline): LGHNT, FRNRAP. This CDR3 region has 14 residues. Unmatched junction bases numbered 7, after V lost 5 bases and J lost 5 bases. This TCR was recovered from a human donor in a cohort sampled during active COVID-19. The chain is built from TRBV12-5 and TRBJ2-5, with 8 bases that match TRBD2. Sequencing input: peripheral blood. CDR3 residues: CASGPLAGTETQYF. DNA of the CDR3: TGTGCTAGTGGTCCTTTAGCGGGGACGGAGACCCAGTACTTC.